The next 19 T cell receptor beta chains were all read from a single sample in a study of blood T cells in healthy people across ages. The second PCR ran about 6 to 12 cycles with a sample-barcoded 5' primer and J-beta primers. TCRdb called the 5' RACE reads again in MiXCR, with one record for every CDR3 protein. The table shows more than 700,000 distinct CDR3 sequences, with 53% occurring only once. Sequences were obtained from blood. The receptors shown here come from a man older than 75 in good health.

There are a few counts of this clonotype. CDR3 amino acids: CASSALLAGDAYF. DNA of the CDR3: TGTGCCAGCAGCGCCCTCCTAGCGGGAGACGCGTATTTT. The genes are TRBV7-2 and TRBJ2-3; TRBD2 matches at 10 bases. CDR3 size: 13 residues. V shed 5 bases and J 14 bases; nucleotides not matched to a gene: 10. Germline V gene data show CDR1 as SGHTA and CDR2 as FQGNSA.

This clonotype has only a few counts. The rearrangement links TRBV7-2 to TRBJ2-7; 10 bases fit TRBD1. Germline V CDR1 and CDR2: SGHTA, FQGNSA. The junction had 6 bases not matched to a gene; V was cut back by 1 base and J by 3 bases. This CDR3 has 16 residues. CDR3 DNA sequence: TGTGCCAGCAGCTTAGTTCGGGGACAGGGGAACTACGAGCAGTACTTC. This codes for CASSLVRGQGNYEQYF.

CDR3 sequence: CASSPRNRDGGGYTF. In DNA, the CDR3 is TGTGCCAGCAGCCCTCGGAACAGGGATGGGGGTGGCTACACCTTC. The V call is TRBV3-1, the J call TRBJ1-2; the D gene is possibly TRBD1 (6 bases). Trimming took 4 bases from V and 7 from J, leaving 19 bases between them. The germline CDR1 and CDR2 sequences are LGHDT and YNNKEL (reference sequence). The CDR3 contains 15 residues.

The J gene is TRBJ2-4, the V gene TRBV10-3; 10 positions agree with TRBD1. CDR1 ENHRY and CDR2 SYGVKD come from the germline V gene. Unmatched junction bases numbered 14, after V lost 11 bases and J lost 7 bases. The CDR3 has 15 amino acids. DNA of the CDR3: TGTGCCGCCAAAGAGGGGGACAGGGGAAGGAACATTCAGTACTTC. Translated, it gives CAAKEGDRGRNIQYF.

The chain combines TRBV20-1 with TRBJ2-5; D is perhaps TRBD2 (6 bases). Looked up from germline, CDR1 is DFQATT and CDR2 is SNEGSKA (reference sequence). Trimming stripped 5 bases from V and 1 base from J, with 14 bases between. The CDR3 extends over 14 amino acids. The CDR3 here is CSAPPAGPQETQYF. As DNA, the CDR3 is TGCAGTGCTCCCCCCGCGGGGCCCCAAGAGACCCAGTACTTC.

Comment on this clonotype: The junction differs from germline at one of its ends, possibly a read error. This chain uses TRBV27 with TRBJ2-3; the D call may be TRBD1 or TRBD2 (5 bases each). The CDR3 is 14 amino acids. CDR1 is MNHEY, CDR2 SMNVEV, per germline (reference sequence). CDR3 sequence reads: CAGSLFARGDTQYF. DNA of the CDR3: TGTGCCGGCAGTTTGTTCGCGAGGGGCGATACGCAGTATTTT.

The V and J genes are TRBV7-9 and TRBJ2-3, with 11 bases fitting TRBD2. Unmatched junction bases numbered 20, after V lost 4 bases and J lost 14 bases. The germline CDR1 and CDR2 sequences are SEHNR and FQNEAQ (reference sequence). The CDR3 is 17 residues long. CDR3 region: CASSSRPTSGSSGYAYF. CDR3 in DNA: TGTGCCAGCAGCTCCCGTCCAACTAGCGGGAGTTCTGGATACGCGTATTTT.

This sequence joins TRBV27 and TRBJ2-1; D gene ambiguous. V was shortened by 2 bases and J by 7 bases, with 15 bases between the two germline ends. The germline CDR1 and CDR2 sequences are MNHEY and SMNVEV (reference sequence). The CDR3 runs to 15 residues. The CDR3 sequence: CASSLIVGTANEQFF. DNA for the CDR3: TGTGCCAGCAGTTTAATCGTGGGAACGGCGAATGAGCAGTTCTTC.

The DNA for the CDR3 is TGTGCCAGCAGTTTAAAAGGAGGTGACACAGATACGCAGTATTTT. Translating it yields CASSLKGGDTDTQYF. This chain links TRBV12-3 or TRBV12-4 with TRBJ2-3; D perhaps matches TRBD2 (5 bases). The V end lost 2 bases, the J end lost 2 bases, and 11 bases lay between the germline ends. This CDR3 region has 15 residues.

This chain uses TRBV7-9 with TRBJ2-1; TRBD2 matches 11 bases. Germline V gives CDR1 SEHNR, CDR2 FQNEAQ (reference sequence). V trimming: 3 bases; J trimming: 8 bases; junction bases outside the gene matches: 12. The CDR3 contains 17 residues. As DNA, the CDR3 is TGTGCCAGCAGCTTTCGAACCGGGAGTAGCGGGAGGGATGAGCAGTTCTTC. Encoded protein: CASSFRTGSSGRDEQFF.

This clonotype was counted a few times. The J gene is TRBJ1-2, the V gene TRBV4-1; D is perhaps TRBD1 (5 bases). Trimming removed 0 bases from V and 6 bases from J, with 17 bases in between. There are 16 residues in the CDR3. Germline-derived CDR1 and CDR2 are MGHRA and YSYEKL. DNA for the CDR3: TGCGCCAGCAGCCAAGATCACAGGTCCCCTCTAGATGGCTACACCTTC. Its translation: CASSQDHRSPLDGYTF.

The chain couples TRBV3-1 to TRBJ2-1; tentatively, D is TRBD1 (6 bases). Deletions cut 1 base from V and 14 bases from J, with 9 bases between. The CDR3 contains 11 residues. Germline CDR1 and CDR2: LGHDT and YNNKEL (reference sequence). The CDR3 is CASSQAQGKFF. The DNA of the CDR3 is TGTGCCAGCAGCCAAGCCCAGGGGAAGTTCTTC.

The genes are TRBV7-2 and TRBJ1-3; D uncertain. With 2 bases removed from V and 0 bases from J, the gap between germline ends came to 5 bases. This CDR3 is built from 14 residues. Per germline, CDR1 SGHTA and CDR2 FQGNSA. The CDR3 nucleotides read TGTGCCAGCAGCTTACTGGGCTCTGGAAACACCATATATTTT. Protein product: CASSLLGSGNTIYF. The variable domain in full, completed from reference TRBV7-2 and TRBJ1-3, reads GAGVSQSPSNKVTEKGKDVELRCDPISGHTALYWYRQSLGQGLEFLIYFQGNSAPDKSGLPSDRFSAERTGGSVSTLTIQRTQQEDSAVYLCASSLLGSGNTIYFGEGSWLTVV.

This clonotype showed up just a few times. V gene TRBV5-1 combines with J gene TRBJ2-7, with no clear D. Germline V gene lookup returns CDR1 SGHRS and CDR2 YFSETQ. The CDR3 totals 14 residues. Trimming shortened V by 7 bases and J by 4 bases, and 18 bases separated the two germline ends. The CDR3 loop reads CASRSETRSYEQYF. CDR3 nucleotide sequence: TGCGCCAGCCGGAGTGAGACTCGGTCTTACGAGCAGTACTTC.

V and J are TRBV2 and TRBJ1-4, with 9 bases matching TRBD1. The germline gives CDR1 SNHLY, CDR2 FYNNEI. Germline trimming cut 1 base from V and 8 bases from J; bases unmatched to any gene: 5. The CDR3 has 15 amino acids. Here the CDR3 reads CASSEDGTGMEKLFF. Written as DNA, the CDR3 is TGTGCCAGCAGTGAAGACGGGACAGGGATGGAAAAACTGTTTTTT.

The V and J genes are TRBV20-1 and TRBJ1-1, with 10 bases that match TRBD1. Germline V gene lookup returns CDR1 DFQATT and CDR2 SNEGSKA (reference sequence). With 5 bases clipped from V and 4 bases from J, the junction kept 7 bases outside the gene matches. The CDR3 consists of 14 residues. The CDR3: CSAWGGQGFTEAFF. The DNA for the CDR3 is TGCAGTGCTTGGGGGGGACAGGGGTTCACTGAAGCTTTCTTT.

The V call is TRBV29-1, the J call TRBJ1-1; 8 bases are a match to TRBD1. This CDR3 is 14 amino acids long. Germline CDR1 and CDR2: SQVTM and ANQGSEA. V trimming: 7 bases; J trimming: 6 bases; junction bases outside the gene matches: 13. The CDR3 DNA sequence: TGCAGCGGTCACCGACAGGGGAGAGGGGCTGAAGCTTTCTTT. Translated, it gives CSGHRQGRGAEAFF.

The chain has TRBV20-1 and TRBJ1-1, with 8 bases identical to TRBD1. V was clipped by 5 bases and J by 6 bases; unmatched bases: 8. CDR1 and CDR2 from the germline V gene are DFQATT and SNEGSKA (reference sequence). CDR3 length: 13 amino acids. The CDR3 here is CSALDRGRAEAFF. DNA of the CDR3: TGCAGTGCTCTCGACAGGGGAAGGGCTGAAGCTTTCTTT.

This clonotype was detected a few times. The chain combines TRBV15 with TRBJ2-4; 11 bases are a match to TRBD2. The CDR3 totals 20 residues. Losses at the gene ends were 4 bases for V and 0 bases for J; bases not matched to a gene: 14. Germline CDR1 LNHNV, CDR2 YYDKDF (reference sequence). In DNA form, the CDR3 reads TGTGCCACCAGCATCCTCACGGGGACTAGCGGATTCCTAGCCAAAAACATTCAGTACTTC. The encoded protein is CATSILTGTSGFLAKNIQYF.